What follows are 2 T cell receptor beta chains derived from one specimen sequenced in a study of blood T cell repertoires in COVID-19. Data came from immunoSEQ multiplex PCR; TCRdb stores just in-frame clones and leaves some out. The sample yields around 250,000 clones, roughly 82% seen once. The sequenced sample was PBMCs or T cells enriched from blood (not recorded which). These receptors originate from a woman between 45 and 65 years old who had recovered from COVID-19.

This clone was detected once. The chain links TRBV11-2 to TRBJ2-5, with D perhaps matching TRBD1 (6 bases). Germline CDR1 reads SGHAT; CDR2 reads FQNNGV. Trimming took off 3 bases at V and 2 bases at J, with 13 bases between the two ends. The CDR3 covers 15 residues. In DNA form, the CDR3 reads TGTGCCAGCAGCTTGGGGGCAGACAGGCAAGAGACCCAGTACTTC. This gives the protein CASSLGADRQETQYF.

The chain employs TRBV19 and TRBJ1-5; weak D call: TRBD1 (6 bases). Looked up from germline, CDR1 is LNHDA and CDR2 is SQIVND (reference sequence). This CDR3 comprises 14 residues. V lost 10 bases to trimming and J lost 6 bases, with 19 bases between them. CDR3 nucleotide sequence: TGTGCCACCCAATTAGAACAGGGTTCTCAGCCCCAGCATTTT. Translation: CATQLEQGSQPQHF. The full variable domain, with the rest looked up from reference TRBV19 and TRBJ1-5, is DGGITQSPKYLFRKEGQNVTLSCEQNLNHDAMYWYRQDPGQGLRLIYYSQIVNDFQKGDIAEGYSVSREKKESFPLTVTSAQKNPTAFYLCATQLEQGSQPQHFGDGTRLSIL.